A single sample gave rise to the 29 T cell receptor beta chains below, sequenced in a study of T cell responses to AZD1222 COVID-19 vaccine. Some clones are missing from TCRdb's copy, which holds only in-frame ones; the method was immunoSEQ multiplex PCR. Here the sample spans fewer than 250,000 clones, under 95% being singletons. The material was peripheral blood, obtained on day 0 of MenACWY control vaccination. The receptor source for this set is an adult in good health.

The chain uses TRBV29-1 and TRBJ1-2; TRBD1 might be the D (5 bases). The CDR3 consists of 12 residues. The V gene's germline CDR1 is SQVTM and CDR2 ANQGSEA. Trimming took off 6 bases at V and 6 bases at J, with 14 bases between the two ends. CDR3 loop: CSVPGGTNGYTF. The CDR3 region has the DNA TGCAGCGTGCCGGGGGGAACGAATGGCTACACCTTC.

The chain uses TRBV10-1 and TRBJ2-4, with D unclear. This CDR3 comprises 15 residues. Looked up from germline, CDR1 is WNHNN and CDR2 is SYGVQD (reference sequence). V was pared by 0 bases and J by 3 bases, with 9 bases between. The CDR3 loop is CASSESRLGKNIQYF. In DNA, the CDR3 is TGCGCCAGCAGTGAGTCGAGGCTAGGCAAAAACATTCAGTACTTC.

CDR3 nucleotide sequence: TGCGCCAGCAGCTTGGAGTCAGGGGGCCACTATGGCTACACCTTC. This encodes CASSLESGGHYGYTF. The chain is built from TRBV5-1 and TRBJ1-2, with 8 bases fitting TRBD1. The CDR3 loop spans 15 amino acids. Trimming took 0 bases from V and 3 from J; bases not matched to a gene: 4. The germline CDR1 and CDR2 sequences are SGHRS and YFSETQ.

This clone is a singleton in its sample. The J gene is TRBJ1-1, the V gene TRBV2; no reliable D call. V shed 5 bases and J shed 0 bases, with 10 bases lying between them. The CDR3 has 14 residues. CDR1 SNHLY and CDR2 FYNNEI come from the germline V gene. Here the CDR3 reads CASSSGLMNTEAFF. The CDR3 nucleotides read TGTGCCAGCAGTTCCGGACTGATGAACACTGAAGCTTTCTTT.

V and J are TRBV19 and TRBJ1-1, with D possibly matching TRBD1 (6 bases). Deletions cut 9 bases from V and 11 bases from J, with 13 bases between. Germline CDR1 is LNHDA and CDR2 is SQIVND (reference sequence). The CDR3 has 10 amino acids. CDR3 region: CASGQFGAFF. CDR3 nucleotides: TGTGCCAGCGGACAGTTTGGCGCTTTCTTT.

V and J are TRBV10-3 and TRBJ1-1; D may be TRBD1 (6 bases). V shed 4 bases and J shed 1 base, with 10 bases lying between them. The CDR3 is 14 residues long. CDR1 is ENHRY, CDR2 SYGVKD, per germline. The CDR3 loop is CAISAGGSNTEAFF. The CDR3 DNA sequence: TGTGCCATCAGTGCTGGGGGCTCGAACACTGAAGCTTTCTTT.

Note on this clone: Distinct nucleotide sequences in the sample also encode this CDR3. Written as DNA, the CDR3 is TGTGCCTGGAGTCCAGGGGGTAATCAGCCCCAGCATTTT. Translation: CAWSPGGNQPQHF. V usage is TRBV30 and J usage is TRBJ1-5; 7 bases fit TRBD1. V trimming: 2 bases; J trimming: 4 bases; junction bases outside the gene matches: 2. The V gene's germline CDR1 is GTSNPN and CDR2 SVGIG (reference sequence). The CDR3 sequence is 13 residues long.

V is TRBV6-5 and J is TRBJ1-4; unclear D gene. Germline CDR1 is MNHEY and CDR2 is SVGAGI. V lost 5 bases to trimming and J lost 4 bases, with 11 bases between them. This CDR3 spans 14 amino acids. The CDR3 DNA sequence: TGTGCCAGCAGTAGGGCCCTTGGTAATGAAAAACTGTTTTTT. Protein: CASSRALGNEKLFF.

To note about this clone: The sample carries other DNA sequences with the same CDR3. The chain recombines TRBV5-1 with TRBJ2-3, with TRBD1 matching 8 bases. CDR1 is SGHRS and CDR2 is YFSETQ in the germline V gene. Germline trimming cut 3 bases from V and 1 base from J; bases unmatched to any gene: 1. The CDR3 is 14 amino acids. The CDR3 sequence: CASSSGQGTDTQYF. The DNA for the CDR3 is TGCGCCAGCAGCTCGGGACAGGGCACAGATACGCAGTATTTT.

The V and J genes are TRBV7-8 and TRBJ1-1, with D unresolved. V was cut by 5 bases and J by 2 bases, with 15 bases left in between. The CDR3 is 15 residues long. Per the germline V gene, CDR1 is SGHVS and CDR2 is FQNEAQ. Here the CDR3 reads CASSAKDSLNTEAFF. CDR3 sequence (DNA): TGTGCCAGCAGCGCAAAGGATTCCTTAAACACTGAAGCTTTCTTT.

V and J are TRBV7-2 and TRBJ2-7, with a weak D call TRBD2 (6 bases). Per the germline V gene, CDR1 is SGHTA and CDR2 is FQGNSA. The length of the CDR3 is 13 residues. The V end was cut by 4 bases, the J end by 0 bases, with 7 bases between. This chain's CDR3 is CASSSDYSYEQYF. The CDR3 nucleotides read TGTGCCAGCAGCTCGGACTACTCCTACGAGCAGTACTTC.

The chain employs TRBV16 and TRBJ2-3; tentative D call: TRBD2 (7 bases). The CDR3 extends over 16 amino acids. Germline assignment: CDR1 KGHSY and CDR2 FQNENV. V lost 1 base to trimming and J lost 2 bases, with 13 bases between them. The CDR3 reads CASSQFTGGHTDTQYF. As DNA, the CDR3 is TGTGCCAGCAGCCAATTTACGGGGGGCCACACAGATACGCAGTATTTT.

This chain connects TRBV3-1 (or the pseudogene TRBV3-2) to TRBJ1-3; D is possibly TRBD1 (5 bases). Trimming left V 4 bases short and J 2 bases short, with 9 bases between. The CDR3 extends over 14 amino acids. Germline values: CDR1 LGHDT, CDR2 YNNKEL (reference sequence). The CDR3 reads CASSLGGAGNTIYF. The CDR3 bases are TGTGCCAGCAGCCTGGGGGGGGCTGGAAACACCATATATTTT.

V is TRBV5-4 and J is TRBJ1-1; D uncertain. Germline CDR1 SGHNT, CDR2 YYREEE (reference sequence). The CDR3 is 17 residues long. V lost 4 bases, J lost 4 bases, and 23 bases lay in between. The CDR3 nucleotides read TGTGCCAGCAGCCCAACCCAGTATCGTATGGGGAGCACTGAAGCTTTCTTT. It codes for CASSPTQYRMGSTEAFF.

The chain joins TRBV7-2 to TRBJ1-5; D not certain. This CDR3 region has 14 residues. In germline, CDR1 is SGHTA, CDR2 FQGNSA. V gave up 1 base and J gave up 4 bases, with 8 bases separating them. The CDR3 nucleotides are TGTGCCAGCAGCTTAGGTAGAGGGAATCAGCCCCAGCATTTT. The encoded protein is CASSLGRGNQPQHF.

This CDR3 reads CASSPRTGENTEAFF. CDR3 nucleotides: TGTGCCAGCTCACCCCGGACAGGTGAGAACACTGAAGCTTTCTTT. This chain connects TRBV18 to TRBJ1-1; 7 bases fit TRBD1. With 3 bases clipped from V and 1 base from J, the junction kept 5 bases outside the gene matches. Germline-derived CDR1 and CDR2 are KGHSH and LQKENI. CDR3 length equals 15 residues.

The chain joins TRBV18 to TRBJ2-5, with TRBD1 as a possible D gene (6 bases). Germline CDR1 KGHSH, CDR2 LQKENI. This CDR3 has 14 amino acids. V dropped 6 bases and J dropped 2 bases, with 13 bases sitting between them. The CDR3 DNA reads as TGTGCCAGCTCGCCGGGACACACACAAGAGACCCAGTACTTC. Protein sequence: CASSPGHTQETQYF. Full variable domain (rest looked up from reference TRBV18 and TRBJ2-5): NAGVMQNPRHLVRRRGQEARLRCSPMKGHSHVYWYRQLPEEGLKFMVYLQKENIIDESGMPKERFSAEFPKEGPSILRIQQVVRGDSAAYFCASSPGHTQETQYFGPGTRLLVL.

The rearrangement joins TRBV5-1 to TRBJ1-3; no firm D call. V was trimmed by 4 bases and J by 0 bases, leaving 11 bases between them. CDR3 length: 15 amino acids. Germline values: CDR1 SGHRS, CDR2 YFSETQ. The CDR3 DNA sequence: TGCGCCAGCAGCGGTGACGGAAACTCTGGAAACACCATATATTTT. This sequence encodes CASSGDGNSGNTIYF.

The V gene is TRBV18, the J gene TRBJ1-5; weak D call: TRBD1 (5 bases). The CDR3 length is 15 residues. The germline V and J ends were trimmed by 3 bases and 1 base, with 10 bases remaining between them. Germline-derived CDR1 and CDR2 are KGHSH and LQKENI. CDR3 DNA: TGTGCCAGCTCACCGGGGCCGCTGAGCAATCAGCCCCAGCATTTT. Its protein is CASSPGPLSNQPQHF.

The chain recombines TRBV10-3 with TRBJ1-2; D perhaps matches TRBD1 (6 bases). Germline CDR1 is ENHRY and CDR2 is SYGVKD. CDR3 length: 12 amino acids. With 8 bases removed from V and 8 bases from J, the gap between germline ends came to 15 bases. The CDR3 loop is CAIGYRAGGYTF. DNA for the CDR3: TGTGCCATCGGGTACAGGGCAGGCGGCTACACCTTC.

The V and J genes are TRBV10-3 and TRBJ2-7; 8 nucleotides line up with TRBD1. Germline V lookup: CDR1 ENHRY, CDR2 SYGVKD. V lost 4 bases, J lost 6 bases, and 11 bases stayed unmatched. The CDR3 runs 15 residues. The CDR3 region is CAISAGTGRLLEQYF. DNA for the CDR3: TGTGCCATCAGTGCTGGGACAGGCCGGTTACTCGAGCAGTACTTC.

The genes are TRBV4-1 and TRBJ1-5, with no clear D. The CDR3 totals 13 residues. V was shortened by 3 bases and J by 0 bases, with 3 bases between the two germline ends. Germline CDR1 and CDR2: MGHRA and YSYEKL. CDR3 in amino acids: CASSQDSNQPQHF. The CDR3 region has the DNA TGCGCCAGCAGCCAGGATAGCAATCAGCCCCAGCATTTT.

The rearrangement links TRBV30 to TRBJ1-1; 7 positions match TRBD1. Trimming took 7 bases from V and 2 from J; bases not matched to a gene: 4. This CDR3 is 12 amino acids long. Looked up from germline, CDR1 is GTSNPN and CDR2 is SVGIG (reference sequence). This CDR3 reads CASGQLNTEAFF. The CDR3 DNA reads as TGTGCCTCGGGACAGCTCAACACTGAAGCTTTCTTT.

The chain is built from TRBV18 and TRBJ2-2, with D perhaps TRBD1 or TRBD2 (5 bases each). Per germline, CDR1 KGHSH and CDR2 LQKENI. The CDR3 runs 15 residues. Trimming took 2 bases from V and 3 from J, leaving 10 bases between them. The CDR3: CASSPYGADTGELFF. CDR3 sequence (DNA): TGTGCCAGCTCACCATACGGGGCGGACACCGGGGAGCTGTTTTTT.

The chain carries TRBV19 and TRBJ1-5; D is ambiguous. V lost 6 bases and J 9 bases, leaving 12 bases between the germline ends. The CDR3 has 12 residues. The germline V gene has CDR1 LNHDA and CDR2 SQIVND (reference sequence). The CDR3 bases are TGTGCCAGTAGGTGGGATACGGGGCCCCAGCATTTT. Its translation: CASRWDTGPQHF.

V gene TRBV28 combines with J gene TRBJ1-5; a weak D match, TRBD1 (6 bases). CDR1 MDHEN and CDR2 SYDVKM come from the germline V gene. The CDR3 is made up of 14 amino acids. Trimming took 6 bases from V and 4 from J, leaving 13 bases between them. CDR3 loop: CASRPIGGNQPQHF. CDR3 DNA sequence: TGTGCCAGCAGGCCCATAGGGGGGAATCAGCCCCAGCATTTT. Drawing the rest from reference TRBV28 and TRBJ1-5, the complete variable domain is DVKVTQSSRYLVKRTGEKVFLECVQDMDHENMFWYRQDPGLGLRLIYFSYDVKMKEKGDIPEGYSVSREKKERFSLILESASTNQTSMYLCASRPIGGNQPQHFGDGTRLSIL.

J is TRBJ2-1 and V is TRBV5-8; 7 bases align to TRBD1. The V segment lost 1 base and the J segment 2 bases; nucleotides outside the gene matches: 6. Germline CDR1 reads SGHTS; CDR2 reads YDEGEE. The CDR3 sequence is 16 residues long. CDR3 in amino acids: CASSLPRQGAYNEQFF. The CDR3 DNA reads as TGTGCCAGCAGCTTGCCTCGACAGGGAGCCTACAATGAGCAGTTCTTC.

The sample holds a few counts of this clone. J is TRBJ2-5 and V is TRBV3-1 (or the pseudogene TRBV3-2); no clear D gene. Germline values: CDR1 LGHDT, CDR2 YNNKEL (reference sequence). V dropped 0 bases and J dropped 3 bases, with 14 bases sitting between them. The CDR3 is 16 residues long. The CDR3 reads CASSQEPTKQEETQYF. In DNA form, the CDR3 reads TGTGCCAGCAGCCAAGAACCGACAAAGCAGGAAGAGACCCAGTACTTC.

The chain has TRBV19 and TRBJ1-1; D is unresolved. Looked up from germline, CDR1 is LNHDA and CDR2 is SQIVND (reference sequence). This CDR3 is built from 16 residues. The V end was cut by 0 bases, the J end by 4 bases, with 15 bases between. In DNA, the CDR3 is TGTGCCAGTAGTATAGATAGACCTCTTCACGGCACTGAAGCTTTCTTT. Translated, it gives CASSIDRPLHGTEAFF.